Given below is one T cell receptor beta chain in context. Antigen: not known. The sample has other DNA sequences that encode this CDR3 too. A CD45RA-negative memory subset and a CD45RA+ naive subset were separated from the CD4+ cells. The entry originates in a study of shared clonotypes between healthy human individuals. Whole-study findings and limits: Across several donors, naive CD4 shared roughly 5%, naive CD8 over 3%, memory CD4 over 2%, memory CD8 0.4%. Larger estimated richness was generally recorded for naive subsets relative to memory subsets.

Here immunoSEQ multiplex PCR was the method, and the copy in TCRdb shows in-frame clones only, minus some. The data hold about 2.5 million clones, with under 95% observed a single time. CDR1 and CDR2 from the germline V gene are SGHAT and FQNNGV. Trimming pared 2 bases from V and 7 bases from J, leaving 6 bases between. The CDR3 contains 12 residues. Sequencing input: naive CD4+ T cells from PBMCs. As for subset: CD45RA+ positively selected. The rearrangement links TRBV11-2 to TRBJ2-1, with D hard to call. The sequence came from a man between 18 and 29 years old in good health. Some clones in this sample may be carry-over from other donors' samples. CDR3 region: CASSLSYNEQFF. The CDR3 nucleotides read TGTGCCAGCAGCTTAAGTTATAATGAGCAGTTCTTC.